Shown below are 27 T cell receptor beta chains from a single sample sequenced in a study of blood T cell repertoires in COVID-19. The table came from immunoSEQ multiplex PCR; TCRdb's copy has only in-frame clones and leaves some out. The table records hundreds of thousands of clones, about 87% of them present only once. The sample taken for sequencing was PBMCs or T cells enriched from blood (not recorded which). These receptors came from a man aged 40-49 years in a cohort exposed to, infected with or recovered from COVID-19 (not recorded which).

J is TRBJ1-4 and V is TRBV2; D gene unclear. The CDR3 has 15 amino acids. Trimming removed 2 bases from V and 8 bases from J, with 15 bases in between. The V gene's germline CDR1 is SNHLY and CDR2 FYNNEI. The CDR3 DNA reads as TGTGCCAGCAGTGAATTAGGAGGGTATGAGGAAAAACTGTTTTTT. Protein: CASSELGGYEEKLFF.

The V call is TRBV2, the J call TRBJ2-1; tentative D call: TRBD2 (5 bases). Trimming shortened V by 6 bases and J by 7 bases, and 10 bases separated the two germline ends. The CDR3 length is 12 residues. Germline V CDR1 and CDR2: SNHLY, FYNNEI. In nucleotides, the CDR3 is TGTGCCAGCAGGCGGACTTTTAATGAGCAGTTCTTC. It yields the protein CASRRTFNEQFF. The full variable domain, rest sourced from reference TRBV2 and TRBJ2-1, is EPEVTQTPSHQVTQMGQEVILRCVPISNHLYFYWYRQILGQKVEFLVSFYNNEISEKSEIFDDQFSVERPDGSNFTLKIRSTKLEDSAMYFCASRRTFNEQFFGPGTRLTVL.

CDR3 DNA sequence: TGTGCCAGCAGCTTTACTACAGGTGACACTGAAGCTTTCTTT. Its protein product is CASSFTTGDTEAFF. V and J are TRBV7-9 and TRBJ1-1; D may be TRBD1 (5 bases). Trimming left V 3 bases short and J 3 bases short, with 11 bases between. Germline lookup yields CDR1 SEHNR and CDR2 FQNEAQ (reference sequence). The CDR3 contains 14 residues.

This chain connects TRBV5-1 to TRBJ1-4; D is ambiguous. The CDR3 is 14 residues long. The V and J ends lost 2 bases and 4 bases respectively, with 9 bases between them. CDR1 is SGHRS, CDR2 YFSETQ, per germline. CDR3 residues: CASSLSGNNEKLFF. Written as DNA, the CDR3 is TGCGCCAGCAGCTTATCCGGGAATAATGAAAAACTGTTTTTT.

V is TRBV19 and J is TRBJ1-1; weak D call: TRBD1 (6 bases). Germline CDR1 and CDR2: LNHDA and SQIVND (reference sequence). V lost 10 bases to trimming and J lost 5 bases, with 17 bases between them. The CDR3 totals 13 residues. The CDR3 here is CATGEGVGTEAFF. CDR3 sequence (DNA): TGTGCCACCGGCGAGGGGGTGGGAACTGAAGCTTTCTTT. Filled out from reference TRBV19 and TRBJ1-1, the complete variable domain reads DGGITQSPKYLFRKEGQNVTLSCEQNLNHDAMYWYRQDPGQGLRLIYYSQIVNDFQKGDIAEGYSVSREKKESFPLTVTSAQKNPTAFYLCATGEGVGTEAFFGQGTRLTVV.

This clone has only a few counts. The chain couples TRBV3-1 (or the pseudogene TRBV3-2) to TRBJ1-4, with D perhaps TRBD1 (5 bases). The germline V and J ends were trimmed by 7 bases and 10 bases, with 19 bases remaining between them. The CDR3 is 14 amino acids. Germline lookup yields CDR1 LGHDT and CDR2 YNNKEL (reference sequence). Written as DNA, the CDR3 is TGTGCCAGCAACTCTGGGGTCGCGGGGGGAAAACTGTTTTTT. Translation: CASNSGVAGGKLFF.

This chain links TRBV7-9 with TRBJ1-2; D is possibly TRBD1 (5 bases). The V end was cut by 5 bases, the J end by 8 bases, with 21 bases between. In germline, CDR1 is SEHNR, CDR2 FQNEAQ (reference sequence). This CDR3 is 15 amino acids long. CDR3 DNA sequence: TGTGCCAGCAGCCCCAATACGATGGCAGGGCGGGGCTACACCTTC. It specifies CASSPNTMAGRGYTF. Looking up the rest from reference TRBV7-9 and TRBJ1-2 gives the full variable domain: DTGVSQNPRHKITKRGQNVTFRCDPISEHNRLYWYRQTLGQGPEFLTYFQNEAQLEKSRLLSDRFSAERPKGSFSTLEIQRTEQGDSAMYLCASSPNTMAGRGYTFGSGTRLTVV.

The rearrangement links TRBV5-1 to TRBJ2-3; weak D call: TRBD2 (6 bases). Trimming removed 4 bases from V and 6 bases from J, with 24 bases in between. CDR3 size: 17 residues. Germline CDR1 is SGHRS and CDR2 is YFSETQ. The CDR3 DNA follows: TGCGCCAGCAGCCCGGGGGACCGGGAACTATTTCGGGATACGCAGTATTTT. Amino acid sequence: CASSPGDRELFRDTQYF.

In DNA form, the CDR3 reads TGTGCCAGCAGTTTATCGGGACTAGCTTCTTACAATGAGCAGTTCTTC. Translated: CASSLSGLASYNEQFF. The rearrangement joins TRBV28 to TRBJ2-1, with 9 bases that match TRBD2. V dropped 1 base and J dropped 4; count of bases not matched to a gene: 5. This CDR3 has 16 amino acids. CDR1 and CDR2 (germline): MDHEN, SYDVKM.

The CDR3 DNA follows: TGTGCCAGCAGGTCCCCAGGTCTTGGAGGCTACACCTTC. Its protein product is CASRSPGLGGYTF. The chain carries TRBV27 and TRBJ1-2; D not certain. Germline CDR1 and CDR2: MNHEY and SMNVEV (reference sequence). This CDR3 is built from 13 residues. Trimming cost V 6 bases and J 8 bases, with 16 bases left between them.

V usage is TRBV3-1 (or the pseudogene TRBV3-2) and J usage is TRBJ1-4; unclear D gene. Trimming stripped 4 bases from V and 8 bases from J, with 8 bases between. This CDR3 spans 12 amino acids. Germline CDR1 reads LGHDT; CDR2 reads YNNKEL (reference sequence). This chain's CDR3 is CASSRHGEKLFF. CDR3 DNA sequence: TGTGCCAGCAGCCGACACGGAGAAAAACTGTTTTTT.

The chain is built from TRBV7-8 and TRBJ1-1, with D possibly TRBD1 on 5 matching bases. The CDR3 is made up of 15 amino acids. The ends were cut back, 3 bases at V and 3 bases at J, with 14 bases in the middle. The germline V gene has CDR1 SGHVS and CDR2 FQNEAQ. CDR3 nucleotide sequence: TGTGCCAGCAGCTTGAGTAGATGGGGGGACACTGAAGCTTTCTTT. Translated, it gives CASSLSRWGDTEAFF.

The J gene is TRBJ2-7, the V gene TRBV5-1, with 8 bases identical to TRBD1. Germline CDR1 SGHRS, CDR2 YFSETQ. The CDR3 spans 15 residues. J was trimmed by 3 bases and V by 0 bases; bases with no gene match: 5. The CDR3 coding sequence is TGCGCCAGCAGCTTGGTGACAGGGGTGGACTACGAGCAGTACTTC. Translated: CASSLVTGVDYEQYF.

The CDR3 loop is CASRSGGGQSRQFF. CDR3 in DNA: TGTGCCAGCAGGTCGGGAGGGGGACAGTCGAGGCAGTTCTTC. This chain connects TRBV6-5 to TRBJ2-1, with a tentative D call TRBD2 (8 bases). This CDR3 is 14 amino acids long. Trimming shortened V by 6 bases and J by 12 bases, and 21 bases separated the two germline ends. Germline values: CDR1 MNHEY, CDR2 SVGAGI.

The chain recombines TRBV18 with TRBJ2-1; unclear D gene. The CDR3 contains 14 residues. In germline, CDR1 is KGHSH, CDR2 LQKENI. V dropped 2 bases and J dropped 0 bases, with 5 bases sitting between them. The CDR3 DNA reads TGTGCCAGCTCACCAGCGAGCTCCTACAATGAGCAGTTCTTC. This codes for CASSPASSYNEQFF.

This CDR3 reads CASSAGGSGRNEQFF. In DNA, the CDR3 is TGTGCCAGCAGCGCTGGGGGGAGCGGGAGGAATGAGCAGTTCTTC. This chain joins TRBV6-5 and TRBJ2-1, with 9 bases fitting TRBD2. Trimming removed 6 bases from V and 7 bases from J; junction bases left unmatched: 10. This CDR3 is built from 15 residues. Germline V CDR1 and CDR2: MNHEY, SVGAGI.

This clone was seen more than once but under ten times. The CDR3 region has the DNA TGTGCCAGCAGCTTGAACTTCCAGGGAGGCCGCGAAAAACTGTTTTTT. Amino acids: CASSLNFQGGREKLFF. The rearrangement links TRBV5-4 to TRBJ1-4; D might be TRBD1 (5 bases). V gave up 1 base and J gave up 8 bases, with 18 bases separating them. CDR3 length: 16 amino acids. CDR1 and CDR2 (germline): SGHNT, YYREEE (reference sequence). The full variable domain, its missing parts supplied by reference TRBV5-4 and TRBJ1-4, is ETGVTQSPTHLIKTRGQQVTLRCSSQSGHNTVSWYQQALGQGPQFIFQYYREEENGRGNFPPRFSGLQFPNYSSELNVNALELDDSALYLCASSLNFQGGREKLFFGSGTQLSVL.

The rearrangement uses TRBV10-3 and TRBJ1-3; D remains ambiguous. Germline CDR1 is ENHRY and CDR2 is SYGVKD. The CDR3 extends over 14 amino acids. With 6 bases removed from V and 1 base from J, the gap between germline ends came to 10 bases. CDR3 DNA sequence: TGTGCCATCAGCATCGGGGTTTCTGGAAACACCATATATTTT. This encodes CAISIGVSGNTIYF.

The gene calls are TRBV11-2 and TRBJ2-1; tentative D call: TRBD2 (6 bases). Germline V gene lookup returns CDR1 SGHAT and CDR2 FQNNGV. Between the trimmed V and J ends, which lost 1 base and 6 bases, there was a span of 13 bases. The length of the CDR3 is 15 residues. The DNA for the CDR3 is TGTGCCAGCAGCTTAGTTTTAGCGGTTACCAATGAGCAGTTCTTC. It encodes CASSLVLAVTNEQFF.

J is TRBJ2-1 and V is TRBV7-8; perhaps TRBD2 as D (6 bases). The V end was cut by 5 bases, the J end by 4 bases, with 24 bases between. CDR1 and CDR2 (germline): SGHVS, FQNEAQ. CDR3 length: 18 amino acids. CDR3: CASSPREKLAQVYNEQFF. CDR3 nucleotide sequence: TGTGCCAGCAGCCCAAGGGAAAAACTAGCCCAGGTGTACAATGAGCAGTTCTTC.

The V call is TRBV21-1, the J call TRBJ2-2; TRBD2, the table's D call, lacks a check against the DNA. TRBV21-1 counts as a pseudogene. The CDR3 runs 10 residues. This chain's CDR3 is CANLTGELFF. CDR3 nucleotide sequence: TGTGCCAACCTAACCGGGGAGCTGTTTTTT.

The CDR3 DNA follows: TGCGCCAGCAGCTTGGACCTAGCGGGAATCGATGAGCAGTTCTTC. It is translated as CASSLDLAGIDEQFF. This chain uses TRBV5-1 with TRBJ2-1, with 9 bases that match TRBD2. This CDR3 contains 15 residues. Germline CDR1 is SGHRS and CDR2 is YFSETQ. V lost 0 bases to trimming and J lost 8 bases; unmatched junction nucleotides: 6.

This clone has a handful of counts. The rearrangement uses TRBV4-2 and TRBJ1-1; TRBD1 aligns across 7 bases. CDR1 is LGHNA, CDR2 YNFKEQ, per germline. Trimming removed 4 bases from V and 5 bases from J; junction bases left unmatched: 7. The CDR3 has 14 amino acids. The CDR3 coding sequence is TGTGCCAGCAGCCGTGAATTGGGACAGACTGAAGCTTTCTTT. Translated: CASSRELGQTEAFF.

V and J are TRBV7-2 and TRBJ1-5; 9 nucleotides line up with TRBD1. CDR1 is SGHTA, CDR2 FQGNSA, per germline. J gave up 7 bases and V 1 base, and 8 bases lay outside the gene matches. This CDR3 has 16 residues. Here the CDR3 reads CASSLVGTGLGQPQHF. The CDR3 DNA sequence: TGTGCCAGCAGCTTAGTGGGGACAGGGTTGGGACAGCCCCAGCATTTT.

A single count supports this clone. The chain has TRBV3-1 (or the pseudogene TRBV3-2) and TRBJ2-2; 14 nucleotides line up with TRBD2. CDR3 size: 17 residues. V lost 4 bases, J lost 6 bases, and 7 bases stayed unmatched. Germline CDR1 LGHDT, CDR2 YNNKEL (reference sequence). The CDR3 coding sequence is TGTGCCAGCAGCCGGTCGGGACTAGCGGGAGTTCCCGGGGAGCTGTTTTTT. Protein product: CASSRSGLAGVPGELFF.

DNA of the CDR3: TGTGCCAGCAGCCGATTGACAGCGAACATTCAGTACTTC. Translated: CASSRLTANIQYF. This chain joins TRBV14 and TRBJ2-4; TRBD1 might be the D (5 bases). Germline CDR1 reads SGHDN; CDR2 reads FVKESK. Trimming took off 4 bases at V and 7 bases at J, with 11 bases between the two ends. CDR3 length equals 13 residues.

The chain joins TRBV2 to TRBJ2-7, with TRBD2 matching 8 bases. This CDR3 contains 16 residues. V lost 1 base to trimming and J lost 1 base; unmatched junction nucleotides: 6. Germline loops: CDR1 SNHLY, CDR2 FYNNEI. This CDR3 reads CASSEDNGGRSYEQYF. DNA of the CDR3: TGTGCCAGCAGTGAAGATAATGGCGGGAGGTCCTACGAGCAGTACTTC. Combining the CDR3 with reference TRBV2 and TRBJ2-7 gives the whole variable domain EPEVTQTPSHQVTQMGQEVILRCVPISNHLYFYWYRQILGQKVEFLVSFYNNEISEKSEIFDDQFSVERPDGSNFTLKIRSTKLEDSAMYFCASSEDNGGRSYEQYFGPGTRLTVT.